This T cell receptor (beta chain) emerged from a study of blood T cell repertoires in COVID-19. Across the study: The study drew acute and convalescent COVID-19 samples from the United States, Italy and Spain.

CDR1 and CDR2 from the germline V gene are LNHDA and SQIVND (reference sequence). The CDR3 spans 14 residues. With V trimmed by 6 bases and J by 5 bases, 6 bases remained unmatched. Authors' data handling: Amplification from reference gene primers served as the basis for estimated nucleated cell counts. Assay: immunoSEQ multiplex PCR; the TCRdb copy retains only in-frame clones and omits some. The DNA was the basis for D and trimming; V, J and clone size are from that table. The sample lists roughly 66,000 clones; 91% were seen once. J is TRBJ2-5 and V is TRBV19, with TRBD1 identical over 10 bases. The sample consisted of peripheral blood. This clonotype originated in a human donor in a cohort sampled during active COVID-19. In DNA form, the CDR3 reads TGTGCCAGTAGAGCGACAGGGGGCAGGGAGACCCAGTACTTC. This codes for CASRATGGRETQYF.